This T cell receptor beta chain emerged from a study of blood T cells in healthy people across ages. The ends were cut back, 6 bases at V and 2 bases at J, with 11 bases in the middle. The CDR3 contains 13 residues. Primers used in a second PCR of about 6 to 11 cycles were a sample-barcoded 5' primer and a J-beta primer mix. TCRdb re-called the 5' RACE reads through MiXCR, storing one row per CDR3 protein. The sample gives roughly 1.4 million distinct CDR3 sequences, roughly 60% of which show up once; more than 6% is in the top ten. This TCR was recovered from a man aged 18 to 30 in good health. This chain links TRBV12-3 or TRBV12-4 with TRBJ2-7, with a possible D match to TRBD1 (6 bases). The sample consisted of blood. The CDR3 DNA reads TGTGCCAGCAGCCAACAGGGAACCTACGAGCAGTACTTC. Translated, it gives CASSQQGTYEQYF.